This entry features one T cell receptor beta chain sequence. Repertoires were generated with immunoSEQ multiplex PCR, while TCRdb's copy carries only in-frame clones and drops some. The repertoire consists of around 69,000 clones, with around nine tenths occurring once and the leading ten covering around 9.9%. CDR1 and CDR2 (germline): SGHNT, YYREEE (reference sequence). This CDR3 is 15 amino acids long. Trimming removed 4 bases from V and 6 bases from J, with 16 bases in between. This specimen comes from a study of T cell responses to AZD1222 COVID-19 vaccine. The chain employs TRBV5-4 and TRBJ2-2, with TRBD2 as a possible D gene (5 bases). This clonotype was obtained from an adult in good health. Source: peripheral blood, taken on day 0 of AZD1222 vaccination. The CDR3 nucleotides read TGTGCCAGCAGCGTAGACTACACGGCGGCCGGGGAGCTGTTTTTT. The encoded protein is CASSVDYTAAGELFF. Supplemented by reference TRBV5-4 and TRBJ2-2, the full variable domain reads ETGVTQSPTHLIKTRGQQVTLRCSSQSGHNTVSWYQQALGQGPQFIFQYYREEENGRGNFPPRFSGLQFPNYSSELNVNALELDDSALYLCASSVDYTAAGELFFGEGSRLTVL.